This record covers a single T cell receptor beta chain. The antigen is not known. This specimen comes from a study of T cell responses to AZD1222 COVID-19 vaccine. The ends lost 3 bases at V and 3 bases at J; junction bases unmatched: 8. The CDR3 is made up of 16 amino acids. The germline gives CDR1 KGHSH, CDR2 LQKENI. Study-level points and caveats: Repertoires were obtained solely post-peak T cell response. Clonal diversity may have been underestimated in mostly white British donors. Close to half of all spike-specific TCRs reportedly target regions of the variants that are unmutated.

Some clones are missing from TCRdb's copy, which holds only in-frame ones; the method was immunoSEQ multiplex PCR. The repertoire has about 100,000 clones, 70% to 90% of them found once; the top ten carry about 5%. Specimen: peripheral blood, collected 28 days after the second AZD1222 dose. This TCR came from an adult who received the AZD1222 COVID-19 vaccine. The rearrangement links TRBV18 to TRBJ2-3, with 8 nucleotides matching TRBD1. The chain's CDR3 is CASSPWEQGATDTQYF. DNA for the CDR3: TGTGCCAGCTCACCGTGGGAGCAGGGGGCAACAGATACGCAGTATTTT.